The clone carrying this T cell receptor beta chain was seen more than once but under ten times. Its antigen is currently unknown. The sample comes from a study of cytomegalovirus exposure and HLA in healthy donors. The CDR3 loop spans 15 amino acids. Germline assignment: CDR1 SGHRS and CDR2 YFSETQ. The V gene end was trimmed by 4 bases and the J gene end by 4 bases; junction bases not matched to a gene: 6. General study points: Most observed TCR sequences were rare, whereas some public TCRs were detected in many donors.

This PCR relied on a set of 60 Vbeta primers and 13 Jbeta primers. Profiled with immunoSEQ multiplex PCR; TCRdb holds only in-frame clones, not every one. The sample consists of about 75,000 clones, 65% to 90% of them appearing once. The source material was PBMCs. The sequence was collected from a man aged 65-85 years in good health and CMV-seropositive. The J gene is TRBJ1-5, the V gene TRBV5-1; 9 bases map to TRBD1. The CDR3 is CASSPTGGINQPQHF. In DNA, the CDR3 is TGCGCCAGCAGCCCGACAGGGGGGATAAATCAGCCCCAGCATTTT.